This TCR beta chain was identified in a study of blood T cell repertoires in COVID-19 (dated by TCRdb to about 2020). Regarding the complete study: Collaborator samples came from the United States, Italy and Spain and covered acute and convalescent phases of COVID-19. The material from the prospective study consisted of cDNA or gDNA derived from T cells, B-cell-depleted T cells, or PBMCs. Subjects who had been exposed to COVID-19, were actively infected with it, or had recovered from it provided the deeply sampled blood TCRbeta repertoires that made up the dataset. The repertoires were released in a freely available public database meant as a resource for research on the immune response to SARS-CoV-2. Samples came from the ongoing ImmuneRACE study (first 160 participants) plus 1,254 subjects from 6 global collaborators. Nearly every sample came with metadata listing a de-identified subject ID, COVID-19 status, age in years and sex. HLA class I and class II types, where available, came from metadata supplied by the sample provider rather than from assay-based typing.

Details on this clone: Its antigen is still unknown. No base quality values were provided; no much bigger clone lies one nucleotide off.

The germline V gene (reference sequence) yields LNHDA for CDR1 and SQIVND for CDR2. After removal of 6 bases from V and 7 bases from J, the junction retains 4 bases not matched to a gene. Measured from the cysteine to the phenylalanine, the CDR3 is 14 residues long. Just the 42-base CDR3 DNA is kept, in frame starting at base 1. TCRbeta CDR3 regions were amplified from genomic DNA using the immunoSEQ Assay, a bias-controlled multiplex PCR. The authors' analysis ran thus. The number of nucleated cells in each sample was estimated from the amplification of reference gene primers within the assay. To quantify the absolute abundance of each unique TCRbeta CDR3 rearrangement, sequence reads were collapsed and filtered. For each sample, productive Simpson clonality was calculated as the square root of Simpson's diversity index across productive rearrangements. TCRdb re-hosts the immuneACCESS table, in-frame sequences only. Its copies lack some clones; in the studies checked, an unresolved V gene accounts for under half of them, and the cause for the rest is not known. That table supplies the V and J calls and clone size; D and trimming were determined from the DNA. This sample lists over 200,000 clones; roughly 84% were detected once. The ten largest clones add up to 18% of the sample.

The research as a whole found: The amount of clinical and demographic metadata varied by source and participant and was provided uncurated.

Whole blood was collected in K2EDTA tubes by collaborating institutions according to the institutions' own protocols. For TCRbeta analysis, collaborators shipped samples as frozen whole blood, isolated PBMCs, or DNA extracted from either of those sample types. The sample consisted of peripheral blood. The chain couples TRBV19 to TRBJ1-6; 9 central nucleotides agree with TRBD1. The TCR sequence derives from a woman of 80 years or more with active or convalescent COVID-19. The DNA sequence follows: TGTGCCAGTAGCCGAGGACAGGGGAATTCACCCCTCCACTTT. Translated, this is CASSRGQGNSPLHF. The entire variable domain, with the stretches around the CDR3 drawn from the reference TRBV19 and TRBJ1-6 proteins, is DGGITQSPKYLFRKEGQNVTLSCEQNLNHDAMYWYRQDPGQGLRLIYYSQIVNDFQKGDIAEGYSVSREKKESFPLTVTSAQKNPTAFYLCASSRGQGNSPLHFGNGTRLTVT.